This T cell receptor beta chain was found in a study of cytomegalovirus exposure and HLA in healthy donors. Broader study findings: As was reported, the classifier diagnosed cytomegalovirus status with high specificity and sensitivity. As confirmed in vitro, three CMV-associated chains were specific for CMV antigens. Prediction of most subjects' HLA-A and HLA-B alleles by TCR beta sequences was reportedly accurate.

Vbeta (60) and Jbeta (13) primers were used in the PCR. The repertoire was sequenced with immunoSEQ multiplex PCR; TCRdb's copy has only in-frame clones and lacks some. The sample carries about 150,000 clones, 65% to 80% recorded once. Comment on this clone: The antigen remains undetermined.

The ends were cut back, 3 bases at V and 1 base at J, with 14 bases in the middle. The germline V gene encodes CDR1 SGHDT and CDR2 YYEEEE. This CDR3 has 16 amino acids. The V and J genes are TRBV5-6 and TRBJ1-5; the D is unclear. The TCR originated in a woman aged 40 to 50 in good health and CMV-seropositive. Sequenced sample: PBMCs. The CDR3 nucleotides read TGTGCCAGCAGCTCGAGCAGGTTAGGCAGCAATCAGCCCCAGCATTTT. Protein sequence: CASSSSRLGSNQPQHF.